Here is one T cell receptor beta chain with its context. This clonotype was observed a handful of times. Its binding antigen is unknown. Within one base of it there is no much larger clone, and no base qualities were kept. The sample originates from a study of T-cell reconstitution after alpha-beta-depleted transplantation in children (dated by TCRdb to the mid-2010s). In the study overall: The study quantitatively tracked T-cell immune reconstitution after TCRalphabeta/CD19-depleted allogeneic hematopoietic cell transplantation in children using TCR repertoire profiling.

Taken with the paper, the label for treatment or condition translates to: allogeneic hematopoietic cell transplantation with graft depleted of TCRalphabeta T cells and CD19 B cells. TCRalphabeta/CD19-depleted allogeneic hematopoietic cell grafts were given to the transplant recipients, all of whom were children. The library came from PCR. Sequencing took place on an Illumina HiSeq 2500. TCR library preparation used molecular barcoding, with unique molecular identifiers applied to normalize quantification of the TCRbeta repertoire. TCRdb reanalyzed the raw reads on its own, using fastp at Q25 for trimming and MiXCR for clone calling, and kept in-frame beta chains. Each entry is one CDR3 protein sequence, shown with its most common DNA and genes. This sample is represented by about 580,000 distinct CDR3 sequences; 23% of them were singletons. Together, the top ten hold over 12% of the sample. The research as a whole found: The high TCRbeta diversity at day 60 in some patients was ascribed to recipient T cells and intrathymic progenitors that had survived conditioning. Apparently early alphabetaT-cell count recovery about two months after transplant reportedly relied on only several hundred rapidly expanded clones derived from non-depleted graft cells. Over the following months the frequencies of hyperexpanded clones went down, and after one year T-cell counts and TCRbeta diversity were mostly credited to newly produced T cells.

The sample here was PBMCs, mostly from graft donor cells, taken 360 days after TCRalphabeta/CD19-depleted stem cell transplant. The origin of this receptor is a boy younger than two who had a stem cell transplant for acute myeloid leukemia, so the T cells may come from the graft donor.

The CDR3 protein is CASSPEGRGPPNYGYTF. DNA sequence: TGTGCCAGCAGCCCAGAGGGCAGGGGCCCTCCTAACTATGGCTACACCTTC. The receptor chain draws on TRBV7-2 and TRBJ1-2; matching of 6 bases hints at TRBD1 as the D gene. The CDR3 has 17 amino acids, counting the end cysteine and phenylalanine. Of the read, only the CDR3 DNA is kept; its 51 bases are in frame from base 1. The germline V gene encodes CDR1 SGHTA and CDR2 FQGNSA. Trimming removed 5 bases from V and 0 bases from J, leaving 19 bases between the germline ends.